This TCR beta chain was identified during a study of cytotoxic CD8 clonotypes in ibrutinib-treated CLL. As for the study in general: Response samples were drawn at a median of about eleven months of treatment, range 6 to 36.

TCRdb keeps only in-frame clones here, not all; method: immunoSEQ multiplex PCR. The table lists around 70,000 clones, roughly two thirds of them singletons. The table lists this clone with a few counts. The germline CDR1 and CDR2 sequences are SGHNT and YYREEE (reference sequence). This CDR3 comprises 11 residues. Trimming took 4 bases from V and 7 from J, leaving 6 bases between them. This clonotype was sampled from a human donor with chronic lymphocytic leukemia. The chain uses TRBV5-4 and TRBJ2-4; possible D gene TRBD2, 6 bases. The sequenced sample was PBMCs, obtained after 12 months of ibrutinib treatment. The CDR3 is CASSRGNIQYF. DNA for the CDR3: TGTGCCAGCAGCCGGGGGAACATTCAGTACTTC.